This T cell receptor (beta chain) was profiled in a study of T cells in Graves' hyperthyroidism and ophthalmopathy (dated by TCRdb to the late 2010s). About the investigation overall: Peripheral blood samples were taken at the time of initial diagnosis, prior to any treatment. To identify distinguishing TCR V-J signatures, a discovery cohort of around 100 patients was used, comprising 40 to 45 with Graves' ophthalmopathy and about 59 with stable Graves' hyperthyroidism. Prospective prediction of ophthalmopathy was tested in an independent validation cohort consisting of under 20 hyperthyroidism patients and over 15 patients who later progressed to ophthalmopathy. The 100 or so discovery patients were randomly split 7:3 into training and test sets. The study also compared thyroid tissue and blood T-cell repertoires from roughly six Graves' hyperthyroidism patients. After blood sampling, hyperthyroidism patients were treated with methimazole at a starting dose of 30 mg daily, and ophthalmopathy patients were treated with high-dose intravenous methylprednisolone. The paper reports TCR Vbeta CDR3 sequencing of fewer than 150 peripheral blood samples: approximately 41 ophthalmopathy, roughly 80 hyperthyroidism and around 17 progressor patients.

This clonotype showed up just a few times. Its antigen is not yet known. It has no much larger one-base neighbor in the sample; base qualities were not kept. Amplification of TCR beta CDR3 regions was carried out from RNA transcripts. A first-round RT-PCR of the TCR CDR3 used the HTBI primer set with the Qiagen OneStep RT-PCR kit. Libraries were constructed in a second round of multiplex PCR, after which size selection and purification were performed. Libraries were sequenced paired-end with 100 bp reads on an Illumina HiSeq2000. Concerning the study's data processing: SOAPnuke was used to process the raw data, throwing out any read that contained adapters or uncalled bases, had a mean Phred below 15, or lacked an exact constant-primer or identifier match. COPE v1.2.5 was used to merge the high-quality paired reads, and each unique nucleotide sequence was defined as a clonotype. MiTCR v1.1 was used to align the clonotypes against IMGT TRBV, TRBD and TRBJ reference segments. The analysis was restricted to V-J combinations with a frequency above 0.0001, which together covered around 99% of the repertoires. The TCS score was defined as F50 (clonal expansion) divided by E x V (chaos), with BLOSUM62-based TCRdist calculated between CDR3 peptides within each V-J. Welch's t-statistics and random forest reduced fewer than 600 V-J features to 13, which were used in a naive Bayes classifier (R e1071). TCRdb handled the public reads itself, with Q25 trimming in fastp and clone calling in MiXCR, and kept productive beta chains. Every distinct CDR3 protein forms one entry, paired with its most common genes and DNA. It is TCRdb's table, rather than the study itself, that gives the V and J calls and clone size. For this sample there are about 420,000 distinct CDR3 sequences; 15% to 19% appear just once. Roughly 15% of the sample is taken by the ten largest.

A patient counted as having stable Graves' hyperthyroidism if no progression to ophthalmopathy occurred over 18 months of follow-up. The hyperthyroidism patients were between 18 and 65 years old and newly diagnosed, with a disease duration of less than 2 months. The study excluded patients with uncontrolled infections, other autoimmune diseases, pregnancy or lactation. Diagnoses were established on the basis of clinical symptoms, serum thyroxine and TRAb, thyroid ultrasound, and orbital computed tomography. PBMCs were isolated from around 10 ml of fresh peripheral blood by Ficoll-Paque density gradient centrifugation. Trizol reagent was used to extract total RNA, and RNA quality was then checked on an Agilent 2100 Bioanalyzer. General conclusions and limits of the study: In validation, the model predicted progression to ophthalmopathy with just under 71% sensitivity and over 72% specificity, a median of around six months before onset. Most expanded thyroid clonotypes (frequency above 0.001) were also detected in blood, a finding suggesting that blood repertoires may reflect thyroid immune responses. Sample size was not statistically predetermined, and investigators were not blinded to group allocation. In cross-validation, a model built on a 13 V-J signature told ophthalmopathy apart from stable hyperthyroidism with just under 90% sensitivity and around 81% specificity, and in testing the same model reached 80%/75%.

The germline V gene specifies SGHRS as CDR1 and YFSETQ as CDR2. From its cysteine to its phenylalanine, the CDR3 spans 13 amino acids. Left in the record is the CDR3 DNA by itself, 39 bases read in frame from the first base. V is cut by 0 bases and J by 9 bases, and the space between the germline ends is 10 bases. The sequence joins TRBV5-1 to TRBJ2-1, with a tentative D gene TRBD1 over 5 matching bases. This receptor was obtained from a woman aged 18-29 years with Graves' hyperthyroidism. Sequencing used blood. The CDR3 corresponds to CASSLARASEQFF. The bases read TGCGCCAGCAGCTTGGCCAGGGCGAGTGAGCAGTTCTTC.